Listed below are T cell receptor beta chains from one sample, sequenced in a study of CD8 T cells in ankylosing spondylitis. Via MiXCR, TCRdb re-called the 5' RACE reads, giving one row per CDR3 protein. The sample contains some 140,000 distinct CDR3 sequences, approximately 10% of which appear only once. Sequenced material: blood, either unsorted or a sorted T cell fraction (not recorded which). These TCRs come from a female donor with ankylosing spondylitis or in good health (not recorded which). Both conserved end residues are part of each CDR3. A D gene is named only where the DNA matches it firmly. Rows may omit the clone size; those that give it use once, few, many or a size class.

CDR3nt: TGTGCCAGCAGTGAAATTCGTGCCAGACACCAGCATTTT; CDR3aa: CASSEIRARHQHF; v_gene: TRBV6-1; j_gene: TRBJ1-5; len: 13; d_gene: NA; abundance: few
CDR3nt: TGTGCCAGCAGCGTAGATCGTGGGGGGCAAGAGACCCAGTACTTC; CDR3aa: CASSVDRGGQETQYF; v_gene: TRBV9; j_gene: TRBJ2-5; len: 15; d_gene: NA; abundance: NA
CDR3nt: TGTGCCAGCAGTTCCAGGCGCGGGGGCACGAGCAATCAGCCCCAGCATTTT; CDR3aa: CASSSRRGGTSNQPQHF; v_gene: TRBV11-2; j_gene: TRBJ1-5; len: 17; d_gene: NA; abundance: many
CDR3nt: TGTGCCAGCAGCACGATCGGACGTTACAATGAGCAGTTCTTC; CDR3aa: CASSTIGRYNEQFF; v_gene: TRBV28; j_gene: TRBJ2-1; len: 14; d_gene: NA; abundance: many
CDR3nt: TGTGCCAGCAGTGAGACTAGCGGGAGTACAGATACGCAGTATTTT; CDR3aa: CASSETSGSTDTQYF; v_gene: TRBV2; j_gene: TRBJ2-3; len: 15; d_gene: TRBD2; abundance: many
CDR3nt: TGCAGTGCTGTAGGACAGCCATACAATGAGCAGTTCTTC; CDR3aa: CSAVGQPYNEQFF; v_gene: TRBV20-1; j_gene: TRBJ2-1; len: 13; d_gene: NA; abundance: many
CDR3nt: TGTGCCAGTCTGGAAGGAGGGGACACTGAAGCTTTCTTT; CDR3aa: CASLEGGDTEAFF; v_gene: TRBV19; j_gene: TRBJ1-1; len: 13; d_gene: NA; abundance: many
CDR3nt: TGCGCCAGCAGCTTGGATTCTAGCGGGAGTTTGGTCGAGCAGTACTTC; CDR3aa: CASSLDSSGSLVEQYF; v_gene: TRBV5-1; j_gene: TRBJ2-7; len: 16; d_gene: TRBD2; abundance: many
CDR3nt: TGTGCCAGCAGTTACCGCGGGAGTGAGCCAGATACGCAGTATTTT; CDR3aa: CASSYRGSEPDTQYF; v_gene: TRBV6-5; j_gene: TRBJ2-3; len: 15; d_gene: TRBD2; abundance: many
CDR3nt: TGTGCCAGCAGCGCGGGGACAAACCCCTACGAGCAGTACTTC; CDR3aa: CASSAGTNPYEQYF; v_gene: TRBV5-6; j_gene: TRBJ2-7; len: 14; d_gene: NA; abundance: many
CDR3nt: TGCAGTGCTAGAGATCGTTGGACTAGCGGGAGTTCGCGCACCGGGGAGCTGTTTTTT; CDR3aa: CSARDRWTSGSSRTGELFF; v_gene: TRBV20-1; j_gene: TRBJ2-2; len: 19; d_gene: TRBD2; abundance: many
CDR3nt: TGTGCCAGCAGTTACTCAGGACGGGGCAATGAGCAGTTCTTC; CDR3aa: CASSYSGRGNEQFF; v_gene: TRBV6-6; j_gene: TRBJ2-1; len: 14; d_gene: NA; abundance: NA
CDR3nt: TGTGCCAGCAGAACTAGCGGGAGTGACGAGCAGTACTTC; CDR3aa: CASRTSGSDEQYF; v_gene: TRBV28; j_gene: TRBJ2-7; len: 13; d_gene: TRBD2; abundance: many
CDR3nt: TGTGCCAGCGCGGGCAGCACAGATACGCAGTATTTT; CDR3aa: CASAGSTDTQYF; v_gene: TRBV28; j_gene: TRBJ2-3; len: 12; d_gene: NA; abundance: many
CDR3nt: TGTGCCAGCAGTTTTGTAGTTGTGGGCGGGGAGCTGTTTTTT; CDR3aa: CASSFVVVGGELFF; v_gene: TRBV27; j_gene: TRBJ2-2; len: 14; d_gene: NA; abundance: many
CDR3nt: TGTGCCAGCATTAAGGGAGACTCCTACGAGCAGTACTTC; CDR3aa: CASIKGDSYEQYF; v_gene: TRBV6-2/TRBV6-3; j_gene: TRBJ2-7; len: 13; d_gene: NA; abundance: many
CDR3nt: TGTGCCATCAGTGAGTCGGGAGTCGAAACCGGGGAGCTGTTTTTT; CDR3aa: CAISESGVETGELFF; v_gene: TRBV10-3; j_gene: TRBJ2-2; len: 15; d_gene: NA; abundance: many
CDR3nt: TGTACCAGCAGTTACTCCTGGGCGAAAACCTTC; CDR3aa: CTSSYSWAKTF; v_gene: TRBV6-6; j_gene: TRBJ1-2; len: 11; d_gene: NA; abundance: many
CDR3nt: TGCAGCGGTGCCACACAAGCGGGCAATGAGCAGTTCTTC; CDR3aa: CSGATQAGNEQFF; v_gene: TRBV29-1; j_gene: TRBJ2-1; len: 13; d_gene: NA; abundance: many
CDR3nt: TGTGCCAGCAGCTTAGGGTTGGAGAGCTCCTACGAGCAGTACTTC; CDR3aa: CASSLGLESSYEQYF; v_gene: TRBV7-8; j_gene: TRBJ2-7; len: 15; d_gene: NA; abundance: many
CDR3nt: TGCGCCAGCAGTCACCTCAGGTGTCATTTCCCCCTTGGCATGGCTTTCTTT; CDR3aa: CASSHLRCHFPLGMAFF; v_gene: TRBV23-1; j_gene: TRBJ1-1; len: 17; d_gene: NA; abundance: many
CDR3nt: TGTGCCAGCAGCCAAGCTGGTCTTCCCGCCTACGAGCAGTACTTC; CDR3aa: CASSQAGLPAYEQYF; v_gene: TRBV14; j_gene: TRBJ2-7; len: 15; d_gene: NA; abundance: many
CDR3nt: TGCAGTGCTAGAGACCCGACAGGGAGATACGAGCAGTACTTC; CDR3aa: CSARDPTGRYEQYF; v_gene: TRBV20-1; j_gene: TRBJ2-7; len: 14; d_gene: TRBD1; abundance: many
CDR3nt: TGCAGTGCTAGAGTACACTACCAAGAGACCCAGTACTTC; CDR3aa: CSARVHYQETQYF; v_gene: TRBV20-1; j_gene: TRBJ2-5; len: 13; d_gene: NA; abundance: many
CDR3nt: TGTGCCAGCAGCTCTGGACACCTCTCCTACGAGCAGTACTTC; CDR3aa: CASSSGHLSYEQYF; v_gene: TRBV7-9; j_gene: TRBJ2-7; len: 14; d_gene: NA; abundance: many
CDR3nt: TGTGCCAGCAGCCCGACAGACTATGGCTACACCTTC; CDR3aa: CASSPTDYGYTF; v_gene: TRBV7-9; j_gene: TRBJ1-2; len: 12; d_gene: NA; abundance: many
CDR3nt: TGTGCCAGCAGTTGGGGGACTAGCGGAACCGGGGAGCTGTTTTTT; CDR3aa: CASSWGTSGTGELFF; v_gene: TRBV6-2/TRBV6-3; j_gene: TRBJ2-2; len: 15; d_gene: TRBD2; abundance: many
CDR3nt: TGTGCCAGCAGTGACAACAACGTCCTCTCCTATGGCTACACCTTC; CDR3aa: CASSDNNVLSYGYTF; v_gene: TRBV2; j_gene: TRBJ1-2; len: 15; d_gene: NA; abundance: many
CDR3nt: TGTGCCAGCAGCTTAGAGAGGTCAGATACGCAGTATTTT; CDR3aa: CASSLERSDTQYF; v_gene: TRBV7-8; j_gene: TRBJ2-3; len: 13; d_gene: NA; abundance: many
CDR3nt: TGTGCCAGCGGAACCGGGACTGGGACCTTTGGAGCTTTCTTT; CDR3aa: CASGTGTGTFGAFF; v_gene: TRBV12-3/TRBV12-4; j_gene: TRBJ1-1; len: 14; d_gene: NA; abundance: many
CDR3nt: TGCGCCAGCAGCAGAGCGGGGGGGCAAGGCACCGGGGAGCTGTTTTTT; CDR3aa: CASSRAGGQGTGELFF; v_gene: TRBV5-1; j_gene: TRBJ2-2; len: 16; d_gene: TRBD2; abundance: many
CDR3nt: TGCGCCAGCAGCCCGCTGGACAGGGGAAATTCACCCCTCCACTTT; CDR3aa: CASSPLDRGNSPLHF; v_gene: TRBV5-1; j_gene: TRBJ1-6; len: 15; d_gene: TRBD1; abundance: many
CDR3nt: TGTGCCATCAGTGAGTCGAGGGACGAGCAGTACTTC; CDR3aa: CAISESRDEQYF; v_gene: TRBV10-3; j_gene: TRBJ2-7; len: 12; d_gene: NA; abundance: many
CDR3nt: TGTGCCAGTAACCAACAGGGAGGACAGCCCCAGCATTTT; CDR3aa: CASNQQGGQPQHF; v_gene: TRBV19; j_gene: TRBJ1-5; len: 13; d_gene: NA; abundance: NA
CDR3nt: TGTGCCAGCAGCTTGGACAGGATGGCCGGGGAGCTGTTTTTT; CDR3aa: CASSLDRMAGELFF; v_gene: TRBV5-5; j_gene: TRBJ2-2; len: 14; d_gene: NA; abundance: many
CDR3nt: TGCGCCAGCAGCTTTGGACAGGGGCTAATCGGGGAACTGTTTTTT; CDR3aa: CASSFGQGLIGELFF; v_gene: TRBV5-1; j_gene: TRBJ1-4; len: 15; d_gene: TRBD1; abundance: many
CDR3nt: TGTGCCAGCTGCCAGGAGGGACTAGCGGGCCGCTACAATGAGCAGTTCTTC; CDR3aa: CASCQEGLAGRYNEQFF; v_gene: TRBV3-1; j_gene: TRBJ2-1; len: 17; d_gene: TRBD2; abundance: NA
CDR3nt: TGTGCCAGCAGCTTCAGGGGCCAACCCTTGGATACGCAGTATTTT; CDR3aa: CASSFRGQPLDTQYF; v_gene: TRBV7-9; j_gene: TRBJ2-3; len: 15; d_gene: NA; abundance: many
CDR3nt: TGTGCCAGCAGTTACGTGCAGTTCGGCGAGCAGTACTTC; CDR3aa: CASSYVQFGEQYF; v_gene: TRBV6-2/TRBV6-3; j_gene: TRBJ2-7; len: 13; d_gene: NA; abundance: many
CDR3nt: TGTGCCAGCAGCTCGGGACAGGGGGCCTATAATGAGCAGTTCTTC; CDR3aa: CASSSGQGAYNEQFF; v_gene: TRBV7-7; j_gene: TRBJ2-1; len: 15; d_gene: TRBD1; abundance: NA
CDR3nt: TGCGCCAGCAACAGCTCTCTAAACTCCCCCTACGAGCAGTACTTC; CDR3aa: CASNSSLNSPYEQYF; v_gene: TRBV5-1; j_gene: TRBJ2-7; len: 15; d_gene: NA; abundance: many
CDR3nt: TGCAGTGCCCAGTCGCGGCACGGGAACACTGAAGCTTTCTTT; CDR3aa: CSAQSRHGNTEAFF; v_gene: TRBV20-1; j_gene: TRBJ1-1; len: 14; d_gene: NA; abundance: many
CDR3nt: TGTGCCAGCAGTGACCGGAAGACGGAACAGCCCCAGCATTTT; CDR3aa: CASSDRKTEQPQHF; v_gene: TRBV6-1; j_gene: TRBJ1-5; len: 14; d_gene: NA; abundance: many
CDR3nt: TGCAGTGCTCCTCCCGGCGGAGCCACCTCCAATGAGCAGTTCTTC; CDR3aa: CSAPPGGATSNEQFF; v_gene: TRBV20-1; j_gene: TRBJ2-1; len: 15; d_gene: NA; abundance: many
CDR3nt: TGTGCCAGCAGACAAGAAGAGCAGTACTTC; CDR3aa: CASRQEEQYF; v_gene: TRBV2; j_gene: TRBJ2-7; len: 10; d_gene: NA; abundance: NA
CDR3nt: TGCAGCGTTCGTACCGGGACTTTATCGCAGTATTTT; CDR3aa: CSVRTGTLSQYF; v_gene: TRBV29-1; j_gene: TRBJ2-3; len: 12; d_gene: NA; abundance: many
CDR3nt: TGCAGCGTTGTGGCAGGCTCAGAGACCCAGTACTTC; CDR3aa: CSVVAGSETQYF; v_gene: TRBV29-1; j_gene: TRBJ2-5; len: 12; d_gene: NA; abundance: many
CDR3nt: TGCGCCAGCAGCCCAAGCCAGACAGGGTTGAACACTGAAGCTTTCTTT; CDR3aa: CASSPSQTGLNTEAFF; v_gene: TRBV5-1; j_gene: TRBJ1-1; len: 16; d_gene: TRBD1; abundance: many
CDR3nt: TGTGCCAGCAGCTTTAACAGGGGCATGAACACTGAAGCTTTCTTT; CDR3aa: CASSFNRGMNTEAFF; v_gene: TRBV7-2; j_gene: TRBJ1-1; len: 15; d_gene: TRBD1; abundance: many
CDR3nt: TGTGCCAGCAGCCACCGTCCCGGGACTAGCCCAGAGCAGTACTTC; CDR3aa: CASSHRPGTSPEQYF; v_gene: TRBV14; j_gene: TRBJ2-7; len: 15; d_gene: TRBD2; abundance: few
CDR3nt: TGTGCCAGCTCGCCCCCGGGAACCTCTAGCACAGATACGCAGTATTTT; CDR3aa: CASSPPGTSSTDTQYF; v_gene: TRBV18; j_gene: TRBJ2-3; len: 16; d_gene: NA; abundance: NA
CDR3nt: TGTGCCAGCATCCTCGCGGGCGGGAGGTGTCTCAATGAGCAGTTCTTC; CDR3aa: CASILAGGRCLNEQFF; v_gene: TRBV21-1; j_gene: TRBJ2-1; len: 16; d_gene: NA; abundance: few
CDR3nt: TGTGCCAGCAGCTTAACTAGCGGGGGAACAGATACGCAGTATTTT; CDR3aa: CASSLTSGGTDTQYF; v_gene: TRBV7-9; j_gene: TRBJ2-3; len: 15; d_gene: TRBD2; abundance: many
CDR3nt: TGCGCCAGCAGCCCGGACAGGGTTTCTTCACCCCTCCACTTT; CDR3aa: CASSPDRVSSPLHF; v_gene: TRBV5-1; j_gene: TRBJ1-6; len: 14; d_gene: TRBD1; abundance: many
CDR3nt: TGCGCCAGCAGTCGGGACAACCTGAACACCGGGGAGCTGTTTTTT; CDR3aa: CASSRDNLNTGELFF; v_gene: TRBV5-1; j_gene: TRBJ2-2; len: 15; d_gene: NA; abundance: many
CDR3nt: TGTGCCACCAGCAGACAAGTAGATACGCAGTATTTT; CDR3aa: CATSRQVDTQYF; v_gene: TRBV15; j_gene: TRBJ2-3; len: 12; d_gene: NA; abundance: many
CDR3nt: TGTGCCACCAGTGAAGCGGGACTAAGCGGGTCAGATACGCAGTATTTT; CDR3aa: CATSEAGLSGSDTQYF; v_gene: TRBV24-1; j_gene: TRBJ2-3; len: 16; d_gene: TRBD2; abundance: many